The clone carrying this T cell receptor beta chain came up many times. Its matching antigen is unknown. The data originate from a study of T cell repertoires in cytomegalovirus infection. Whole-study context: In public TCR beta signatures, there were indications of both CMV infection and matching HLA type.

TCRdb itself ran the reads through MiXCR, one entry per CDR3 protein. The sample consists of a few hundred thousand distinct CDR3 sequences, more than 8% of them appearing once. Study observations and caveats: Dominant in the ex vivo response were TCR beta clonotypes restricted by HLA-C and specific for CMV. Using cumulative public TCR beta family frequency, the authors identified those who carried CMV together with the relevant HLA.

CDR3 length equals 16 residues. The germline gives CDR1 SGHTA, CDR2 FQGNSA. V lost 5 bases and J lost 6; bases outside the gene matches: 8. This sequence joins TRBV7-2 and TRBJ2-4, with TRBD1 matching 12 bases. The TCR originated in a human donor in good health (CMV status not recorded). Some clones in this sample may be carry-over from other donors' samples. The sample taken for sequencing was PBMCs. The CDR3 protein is CASSPTGTGGLNIQYF. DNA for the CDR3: TGTGCCAGCAGCCCCACCGGGACAGGGGGCTTAAACATTCAGTACTTC.